This TCR beta chain derives from a study of T cell responses to AZD1222 COVID-19 vaccine. This clone is a singleton in its sample. The V end lost 6 bases, the J end lost 3 bases, and 11 bases lay between the germline ends. CDR3 length: 14 residues. Germline V gene data show CDR1 as SEHNR and CDR2 as FQNEAQ (reference sequence). Profiled with immunoSEQ multiplex PCR; TCRdb holds only in-frame clones, not every one. The sample lists about 83,000 clones, about 93% seen once, with roughly 4.5% in the top ten. This receptor was identified in an adult in good health. The V call is TRBV7-9, the J call TRBJ2-2, with D perhaps being TRBD1 or TRBD2 (5 bases each). The sample in question was peripheral blood, obtained on day 0 of MenACWY control vaccination. The CDR3 protein is CASSGGGYTGELFF. The CDR3 DNA is TGTGCCAGCAGTGGTGGGGGATACACCGGGGAGCTGTTTTTT. Filled out from reference TRBV7-9 and TRBJ2-2, the complete variable domain reads DTGVSQNPRHKITKRGQNVTFRCDPISEHNRLYWYRQTLGQGPEFLTYFQNEAQLEKSRLLSDRFSAERPKGSFSTLEIQRTEQGDSAMYLCASSGGGYTGELFFGEGSRLTVL.